A single TCR beta chain is shown here with its context. The data originate from a study of blood T cell repertoires in COVID-19. Across 20 to 25 US areas, participants ranged in age from 18 to 89 years. Using immunoSEQ multiplex PCR, the repertoire was profiled, and TCRdb retains in-frame clones only, with some absent. The sample consists of 200,000 to 250,000 clones, roughly 87% of them appearing once. The trim removed 6 bases at V and 11 bases at J, leaving 7 bases unmatched. This CDR3 comprises 13 residues. Germline CDR1 and CDR2: LNHDA and SQIVND (reference sequence). This chain uses TRBV19 with TRBJ2-1; 10 nucleotides agree with TRBD2. The TCR sequence derives from a man younger than 35 with acute COVID-19. The sequenced sample consisted of PBMCs or T cells enriched from blood (not recorded which). CDR3 region: CASSPTSGIKQFF. In nucleotides, the CDR3 is TGTGCCAGTAGCCCTACTAGCGGGATTAAGCAGTTCTTC.